One and the same sample provided the 28 T cell receptor beta chains below, sequenced in a study of beta chain features in type 1 diabetes. Every isolated RNA sample was fully reverse transcribed, so sequencing captured expressed TCRB transcripts. Method: immunoSEQ multiplex PCR; TCRdb's copy keeps in-frame clones and lacks some. The table records roughly 40,000 clones, roughly 50% of them present only once. Sequenced sample: central memory CD4+ T cells from blood. Source of these receptors: a woman younger than 35 in good health.

The chain has TRBV9 and TRBJ2-1, with 11 positions matching TRBD2. Germline CDR1 reads SGDLS; CDR2 reads YYNGEE. V was pared by 3 bases and J by 4 bases, with 3 bases of the junction left unmatched. This CDR3 has 15 amino acids. CDR3 region: CASSEASGGYNEQFF. CDR3 DNA sequence: TGTGCCAGCAGCGAGGCTAGCGGGGGGTACAATGAGCAGTTCTTC. The whole variable domain, remainder taken from reference TRBV9 and TRBJ2-1, is DSGVTQTPKHLITATGQRVTLRCSPRSGDLSVYWYQQSLDQGLQFLIQYYNGEERAKGNILERFSAQQFPDLHSELNLSSLELGDSALYFCASSEASGGYNEQFFGPGTRLTVL.

Written as DNA, the CDR3 is TGTGCCAGCAGCTTTTCTGGGCCCCGGGGGTCTGAAGCTTTCTTT. Translating gives CASSFSGPRGSEAFF. The rearrangement links TRBV5-5 to TRBJ1-1; a weak D match, TRBD1 (5 bases). The CDR3 totals 15 residues. The germline gives CDR1 SGHKS, CDR2 YYEKEE (reference sequence). With 2 bases removed from V and 6 bases from J, the gap between germline ends came to 17 bases.

This sequence joins TRBV5-1 and TRBJ2-5; possibly TRBD1 for D (6 bases). CDR1 and CDR2 from the germline V gene are SGHRS and YFSETQ. The CDR3 is 15 amino acids. Trimming stripped 7 bases from V and 3 bases from J, with 19 bases between. CDR3 bases: TGCGCCAGCTGGCCCCTACAGGGAAGGGAAGAGACCCAGTACTTC. This sequence encodes CASWPLQGREETQYF.

Of note for this clone: The junction departs from the called germline gene at one end, perhaps through a read error. Different DNA sequences within this sample yield the same CDR3. The chain couples TRBV19 to TRBJ2-1; 10 bases are shared with TRBD2. CDR3 length: 17 residues. Germline V CDR1 and CDR2: LNHDA, SQIVND (reference sequence). CDR3 sequence: CASSVETSGRIYNEQFF. In DNA form, the CDR3 reads TGTGCCAGTAGTGTAGAGACTAGCGGGCGTATTTACAATGAGCAGTTCTTC.

This chain links TRBV2 with TRBJ2-4; TRBD1 might be the D (5 bases). Trimming left V 1 base short and J 5 bases short, with 9 bases between. From germline, CDR1 is SNHLY and CDR2 FYNNEI. This CDR3 has 14 amino acids. The CDR3 DNA sequence: TGTGCCAGCAGTGAAGTCGACAGCCAAAACATTCAGTACTTC. This encodes CASSEVDSQNIQYF. The full variable domain, with the rest looked up from reference TRBV2 and TRBJ2-4, is EPEVTQTPSHQVTQMGQEVILRCVPISNHLYFYWYRQILGQKVEFLVSFYNNEISEKSEIFDDQFSVERPDGSNFTLKIRSTKLEDSAMYFCASSEVDSQNIQYFGAGTRLSVL.

The chain recombines TRBV6-5 with TRBJ2-7, with TRBD2 matching 10 bases. The CDR3 sequence is 15 residues long. The germline V gene encodes CDR1 MNHEY and CDR2 SVGAGI. V shed 7 bases, J shed 0 bases, and the junction held 6 bases outside the gene matches. CDR3 amino acids: CASKAAGGSSYEQYF. The CDR3 coding sequence is TGTGCCAGCAAAGCAGCGGGAGGGAGCTCCTACGAGCAGTACTTC.

The CDR3 loop is CASSERLQDTKETQYF. The CDR3 DNA follows: TGTGCCAGCAGTGAAAGGTTACAGGATACCAAAGAGACCCAGTACTTC. This rearrangement joins TRBV6-1 to TRBJ2-5; D possibly corresponds to TRBD1 (5 bases). Trimming pared 2 bases from V and 3 bases from J, leaving 16 bases between. The CDR3 has 16 residues. Germline-derived CDR1 and CDR2 are MNHNS and SASEGT.

A few counts support this clone. The gene calls are TRBV5-1 and TRBJ2-3, with D possibly matching TRBD2 (5 bases). The CDR3 totals 16 residues. Germline loops: CDR1 SGHRS, CDR2 YFSETQ. Trimming shortened V by 4 bases and J by 4 bases, and 19 bases separated the two germline ends. The CDR3 sequence is CASSPGIIGVADTQYF. The DNA of the CDR3 is TGCGCCAGCAGCCCCGGGATAATCGGGGTGGCAGATACGCAGTATTTT.

This clone came up a few times. The chain couples TRBV2 to TRBJ2-7, with a tentative D call TRBD2 (5 bases). The germline V gene has CDR1 SNHLY and CDR2 FYNNEI. V was shortened by 7 bases and J by 1 base, with 11 bases between the two germline ends. The CDR3 spans 13 residues. CDR3 region: CASIFGVSYEQYF. The CDR3 DNA is TGTGCCAGCATTTTCGGGGTATCCTACGAGCAGTACTTC. The full variable domain, with the rest looked up from reference TRBV2 and TRBJ2-7, is EPEVTQTPSHQVTQMGQEVILRCVPISNHLYFYWYRQILGQKVEFLVSFYNNEISEKSEIFDDQFSVERPDGSNFTLKIRSTKLEDSAMYFCASIFGVSYEQYFGPGTRLTVT.

The genes are TRBV5-6 and TRBJ2-5; D is unresolved. Germline assignment: CDR1 SGHDT and CDR2 YYEEEE. The CDR3 contains 13 residues. V lost 4 bases, J lost 5 bases, and 12 bases lay in between. CDR3 sequence: CASSLPAAETQYF. The CDR3 DNA reads as TGTGCCAGCAGCCTTCCCGCCGCGGAGACCCAGTACTTC.

The rearrangement joins TRBV5-1 to TRBJ2-7, with D possibly matching TRBD1 (6 bases). This CDR3 comprises 14 residues. Germline CDR1 is SGHRS and CDR2 is YFSETQ. Trimming took 4 bases from V and 2 from J, leaving 13 bases between them. CDR3 nucleotides: TGCGCCAGCAGCCCCGGAGAGGGGGCCTACGAGCAGTACTTC. This translates into CASSPGEGAYEQYF.

The chain is built from TRBV5-1 and TRBJ2-7; tentatively, D is TRBD1 (5 bases). The germline V gene encodes CDR1 SGHRS and CDR2 YFSETQ. Trimming took 2 bases from V and 1 from J, leaving 16 bases between them. CDR3 length: 16 residues. The chain's CDR3 is CASSFNPTVVSYEQYF. The CDR3 coding sequence is TGCGCCAGCAGCTTCAACCCGACAGTGGTTTCCTACGAGCAGTACTTC.

This clone was detected only a few times. The genes are TRBV11-3 and TRBJ2-5, with D maybe TRBD1 (5 bases). The CDR3 extends over 13 amino acids. Trimming removed 1 base at V and 3 bases at J, with 6 bases between. Germline lookup yields CDR1 SGHNT and CDR2 YENEEA. This chain's CDR3 is CASSLAREETQYF. In DNA, the CDR3 is TGTGCCAGCAGCTTAGCCAGGGAAGAGACCCAGTACTTC.

The chain is built from TRBV7-2 and TRBJ2-1; D is perhaps TRBD1 (5 bases). The CDR3 has 11 amino acids. Germline assignment: CDR1 SGHTA and CDR2 FQGNSA. V lost 5 bases and J 12 bases, leaving 11 bases between the germline ends. The CDR3 DNA sequence: TGTGCCAGCAGCCCGGACATACGGCAGTTCTTC. It codes for CASSPDIRQFF.

The genes are TRBV2 and TRBJ1-2, with no clear D. V was pared by 7 bases and J by 4 bases, with 13 bases between. Germline V gene lookup returns CDR1 SNHLY and CDR2 FYNNEI. The CDR3 consists of 13 residues. CDR3 DNA sequence: TGTGCCAGCAAGGCCGGAGAAGTCTATGGCTACACCTTC. Protein product: CASKAGEVYGYTF.

V is TRBV7-9 and J is TRBJ1-3, with 7 nucleotides matching TRBD1. With V trimmed by 5 bases and J by 1 base, 8 bases remained unmatched. This CDR3 has 16 amino acids. Germline CDR1 SEHNR, CDR2 FQNEAQ (reference sequence). The CDR3 DNA is TGTGCCAGCAGCCTCGCGACAGGGATTTCTGGAAACACCATATATTTT. It codes for CASSLATGISGNTIYF.

V usage is TRBV19 and J usage is TRBJ2-1; 10 nucleotides align to TRBD2. CDR3 length: 15 residues. CDR1 and CDR2 (germline): LNHDA, SQIVND (reference sequence). After removal of 2 bases from V and 7 bases from J, the junction contained 5 bases not matched to a gene. CDR3 nucleotide sequence: TGTGCCAGTAGTATAAAGCGGGGGGGCCAGAATGAGCAGTTCTTC. Translating it yields CASSIKRGGQNEQFF.

This clone was detected only a few times. The CDR3 DNA reads TGTGCCAGCAGTGACCGGGGACTAGCGGGGAGTAAAACGAACAATGAGCAGTTCTTC. Protein product: CASSDRGLAGSKTNNEQFF. The V gene is TRBV6-1, the J gene TRBJ2-1; 13 nucleotides agree with TRBD2. This CDR3 region has 19 residues. Germline CDR1 MNHNS, CDR2 SASEGT. V lost 3 bases to trimming and J lost 5 bases; unmatched junction nucleotides: 13.

This chain uses TRBV2 with TRBJ2-1, with 11 bases identical to TRBD1. Germline V gives CDR1 SNHLY, CDR2 FYNNEI. V was pared by 4 bases and J by 5 bases, with 7 bases of the junction left unmatched. This CDR3 region has 16 residues. The CDR3 DNA follows: TGTGCCAGCAGTGGCCGGGACAGGGGGGGGAACAATGAGCAGTTCTTC. It yields the protein CASSGRDRGGNNEQFF.

The gene calls are TRBV4-2 and TRBJ2-1; 11 nucleotides line up with TRBD1. CDR1 is LGHNA, CDR2 YNFKEQ, per germline. The V gene end was trimmed by 6 bases and the J gene end by 4 bases; junction bases not matched to a gene: 8. CDR3 length: 16 residues. In nucleotides, the CDR3 is TGTGCCAGCAGTCGGACCGGGACAGGGGGTTACAATGAGCAGTTCTTC. Its translation: CASSRTGTGGYNEQFF.

This chain links TRBV11-2 with TRBJ2-7; 8 nucleotides match TRBD2. Trimming took 2 bases from V and 3 from J; bases not matched to a gene: 15. Germline V gene sequence: CDR1 SGHAT, CDR2 FQNNGV. The CDR3 contains 18 residues. CDR3 bases: TGTGCCAGCAGCTTATCCCCTCGGGCGGGGGGATCTATCTACGAGCAGTACTTC. Residues: CASSLSPRAGGSIYEQYF.

V is TRBV5-6 and J is TRBJ2-7, with D tentatively TRBD1 (6 bases). The CDR3 is 15 residues long. V was clipped by 5 bases and J by 4 bases, with 19 bases between them. Germline V CDR1 and CDR2: SGHDT, YYEEEE. The CDR3 sequence: CASRPRGGGRYEQYF. The CDR3 DNA reads as TGTGCCAGCAGACCCCGGGGTGGGGGCCGTTACGAGCAGTACTTC.

This sequence joins TRBV2 and TRBJ2-5; possible D gene TRBD2, 6 bases. Germline CDR1 reads SNHLY; CDR2 reads FYNNEI. The germline V and J ends were trimmed by 4 bases and 0 bases, with 9 bases remaining between them. This CDR3 has 14 amino acids. Here the CDR3 reads CASSVGGDQETQYF. In DNA form, the CDR3 reads TGTGCCAGCAGTGTCGGGGGTGACCAAGAGACCCAGTACTTC. The whole variable domain, filled in from reference TRBV2 and TRBJ2-5, reads EPEVTQTPSHQVTQMGQEVILRCVPISNHLYFYWYRQILGQKVEFLVSFYNNEISEKSEIFDDQFSVERPDGSNFTLKIRSTKLEDSAMYFCASSVGGDQETQYFGPGTRLLVL.

This clone was recorded only once. J is TRBJ1-1 and V is TRBV7-2; D may be TRBD1 (6 bases). The V gene's germline CDR1 is SGHTA and CDR2 FQGNSA. This CDR3 is 15 amino acids long. V shed 1 base and J shed 3 bases, with 12 bases lying between them. The CDR3 loop reads CASSLVLGAYTEAFF. DNA for the CDR3: TGTGCCAGCAGCTTAGTCCTGGGGGCATACACTGAAGCTTTCTTT.

This clone occurred a few times. The chain carries TRBV10-3 and TRBJ2-6; 7 bases match TRBD1. The CDR3 contains 17 residues. The J segment lost 2 bases and the V segment lost 3 bases, leaving 7 bases of the junction unmatched. Germline CDR1 is ENHRY and CDR2 is SYGVKD. CDR3 coding DNA: TGTGCCATCAGTGACGCGGACAGGAAAGCTGGGGCCAACGTCCTGACTTTC. This codes for CAISDADRKAGANVLTF.

The chain couples TRBV5-6 to TRBJ1-1; D is unresolved. Per the germline V gene, CDR1 is SGHDT and CDR2 is YYEEEE. CDR3 length: 15 amino acids. Trimming removed 3 bases from V and 1 base from J, with 13 bases in between. Here the CDR3 DNA reads TGTGCCAGCAGCTCCGTCGGTGTTAAGAACACTGAAGCTTTCTTT. Translated: CASSSVGVKNTEAFF.

The chain uses TRBV15 and TRBJ2-2; 9 bases match TRBD2. CDR1 LNHNV and CDR2 YYDKDF come from the germline V gene (reference sequence). The CDR3 covers 15 residues. J lost 6 bases, V lost 4 bases, and 6 bases had no gene match. Here the CDR3 reads CATSKIAGAAGELFF. CDR3 nucleotide sequence: TGTGCCACCAGCAAGATAGCGGGAGCCGCCGGGGAGCTGTTTTTT.

This clone is a singleton in its sample. CDR3 loop: CASSRETGNEKLFF. The CDR3 coding sequence is TGTGCCAGCAGCCGAGAGACAGGGAATGAAAAACTGTTTTTT. The genes are TRBV7-8 and TRBJ1-4, with TRBD1 matching over 7 bases. Per the germline V gene, CDR1 is SGHVS and CDR2 is FQNEAQ. CDR3 length: 14 residues. The trim removed 5 bases at V and 5 bases at J, leaving 5 bases unmatched. The variable domain in full, with the rest retrieved from reference TRBV7-8 and TRBJ1-4, is GAGVSQSPRYKVAKRGQDVALRCDPISGHVSLFWYQQALGQGPEFLTYFQNEAQLDKSGLPSDRFFAERPEGSVSTLKIQRTQQEDSAVYLCASSRETGNEKLFFGSGTQLSVL.